The text below deals with one TCR beta chain. The antigen it binds to is not known. The record has no base qualities; no much larger clone is one base away. Genomic DNA was isolated from the sorted cells so that the TCRbeta CDR3 region could be sequenced. The immunoSEQ Assay was used for sequencing of TCRbeta CDR3 regions. Held by TCRdb, this immuneACCESS table contains in-frame sequences only and omits some clones. Under half of the omission traces to an unresolved V gene where checked; the cause of the rest is unknown. Within this sample are about 52,000 clones, with approximately 92% of them counted one time only. Approximately 23% of the sample is in the top ten clones. Patients with a history of autoimmune disease or receiving systemic immunosuppression were excluded from the trial. In every dose cohort, peripheral blood was drawn for TCR sequencing at baseline, cycle 4 day 1, and cycle 7 day 1. Samples were obtained from an open-label, multicenter, first-in-human phase I dose-escalation trial of ivuxolimab. Adults with locally advanced or metastatic melanoma, renal cell carcinoma, hepatocellular carcinoma or head and neck squamous cell carcinoma were enrolled in the trial. Before TCR sequencing, CD4+ and CD8+ T cells were separately sorted from peripheral blood.

The sample originates from a study of OX40 agonist ivuxolimab in advanced cancers. Study-wide context: Ivuxolimab was a fully human IgG2 agonistic monoclonal antibody targeting the costimulatory receptor OX40 (CD134). The dose-escalation cohort was over 70% male with a mean age of approximately 59 years, ranging from roughly 23 to 79. Prior anti-PD-1, anti-PD-L1 or anti-CTLA-4 therapy was permitted, and 30% to 45% of dose-escalation patients had received checkpoint inhibitors. Of the roughly 54 dose-escalation patients, hepatocellular carcinoma was present in around 20, melanoma in roughly 15, renal cell carcinoma in 9 and head and neck cancer in 9. Peripheral TCRbeta sequencing was intended to test whether TCR sequence diversity was altered and clonal T-cell expansion was caused by ivuxolimab. Intravenous ivuxolimab was administered to patients every 2 weeks at six dose levels: 0.01, 0.1, 0.3, 1.5, 3 and 10 mg/kg. Partial responses were achieved by three dose-escalation patients, of whom one had hepatocellular carcinoma and two had cutaneous melanoma. The monotherapy dose-escalation portion (N ≈ 52 patients) of the phase I ivuxolimab trial is reported in the paper. Paper-wide results and their limitations: Which antigens the clonally expanded peripheral T cells were specific for was not determined. After ivuxolimab, expanded clones were on average more numerous among CD8+ T cells than among CD4+ T cells. Low levels of normalized T-cell clonal expansion were also seen in some patients who did not respond. At doses of 0.1 to 3.0 mg/kg, clonal expansion of both CD4+ and CD8+ T cells in blood was seen between baseline and week 6. In partial responders in the 0.1-3.0 mg/kg groups, normalized peripheral clonal expansion was found to be among the lowest, especially among CD8+ T cells.

CDR1 and CDR2, looked up from the germline V gene, are MNHEY and SVGAGI. The CDR3 runs 14 residues from the cysteine to the phenylalanine. This entry keeps only the CDR3 DNA: 42 bases, framed from base 1. From V the trimming removes 6 bases and from J it removes 2 bases, while the gene matches leave 5 bases of the junction unaccounted for. The clonotype comes from an adult with an advanced solid tumor such as melanoma, head and neck, liver or kidney cancer. The rearrangement combines TRBV6-5 with TRBJ2-7; 9 of the junction bases match TRBD1. The source material was CD4+ or CD8+ T cells sorted from blood, sampled in a trial of the OX40 agonist ivuxolimab. The DNA reads TGTGCCAGCAGAAGGACAGGGGTTGCCTACGAGCAGTACTTC. It is translated as CASRRTGVAYEQYF.